Shown below are 26 T cell receptor beta chains from a single sample sequenced in a study of shared clonotypes between healthy human individuals. Sequencing used immunoSEQ multiplex PCR; TCRdb keeps in-frame clones, though not all of them. In the table there are 2 million to 2.5 million clones, 93% of which are singletons. The specimen was naive CD4+ T cells from PBMCs. Sample subset: CD45RA+ positively selected. The receptor set was obtained from a man aged 18 to 29 in good health. Some clones in this sample may be carry-over from other donors' samples.

The chain links TRBV5-1 to TRBJ2-3; D ambiguous. Germline values: CDR1 SGHRS, CDR2 YFSETQ. This CDR3 has 15 amino acids. Trimming took 0 bases from V and 2 from J, leaving 10 bases between them. DNA of the CDR3: TGCGCCAGCAGCTTGGTAGGCTCGATCACAGATACGCAGTATTTT. This sequence encodes CASSLVGSITDTQYF.

V and J are TRBV19 and TRBJ2-3; 9 positions agree with TRBD2. The V gene end was trimmed by 7 bases and the J gene end by 0 bases; junction bases not matched to a gene: 14. The germline CDR1 and CDR2 sequences are LNHDA and SQIVND (reference sequence). The CDR3 sequence is 18 residues long. The CDR3 is CASTPMRASGASTDTQYF. The CDR3 DNA sequence: TGTGCCAGTACCCCAATGAGGGCTAGCGGGGCTAGCACAGATACGCAGTATTTT.

This chain joins TRBV2 and TRBJ1-1; a weak D match, TRBD1 (6 bases). Trimming took off 5 bases at V and 0 bases at J, with 16 bases between the two ends. From germline, CDR1 is SNHLY and CDR2 FYNNEI. This CDR3 contains 16 residues. CDR3 residues: CASSTGRPGMNTEAFF. The CDR3 nucleotides read TGTGCCAGCAGTACAGGGCGACCGGGAATGAACACTGAAGCTTTCTTT.

As DNA, the CDR3 is TGTGCCAGCAGCTTATTGGGTGAAAAACTGTTTTTT. Its protein product is CASSLLGEKLFF. The genes are TRBV7-9 and TRBJ1-4; D not resolved. V lost 2 bases and J 7 bases, leaving 5 bases between the germline ends. Germline CDR1 and CDR2: SEHNR and FQNEAQ (reference sequence). CDR3 length equals 12 residues.

The CDR3 here is CASSPGGKNTIYF. The CDR3 DNA reads TGTGCCAGCAGCCCAGGGGGCAAAAACACCATATATTTT. The chain combines TRBV5-4 with TRBJ1-3, with 8 bases matching TRBD1. Germline trimming cut 4 bases from V and 6 bases from J; bases unmatched to any gene: 3. Germline CDR1 reads SGHNT; CDR2 reads YYREEE (reference sequence). The CDR3 has 13 amino acids.

Points on this clone: The identical CDR3 is also encoded by other nucleotide sequences in the sample. The chain uses TRBV10-3 and TRBJ2-7, with 11 bases aligning to TRBD2. Per germline, CDR1 ENHRY and CDR2 SYGVKD. This CDR3 contains 15 residues. Losses at the gene ends were 4 bases for V and 0 bases for J; bases not matched to a gene: 2. Here the CDR3 reads CAISGTSGSSYEQYF. For the CDR3, the DNA is TGTGCCATCAGTGGAACTAGCGGGAGCTCCTACGAGCAGTACTTC.

This chain joins TRBV30 and TRBJ2-6; TRBD1 is a possible D gene (5 bases). The CDR3 has 13 residues. The germline V gene encodes CDR1 GTSNPN and CDR2 SVGIG (reference sequence). CDR3 sequence (DNA): TGTGCGGTGGGGCGCTCTGGGGCCAACGTCCTGACTTTC. It yields the protein CAVGRSGANVLTF. The whole variable domain, filled in from reference TRBV30 and TRBJ2-6, reads SQTIHQWPATLVQPVGSPLSLECTVEGTSNPNLYWYRQAAGRGLQLLFYSVGIGQISSEVPQNLSASRPQDRQFILSSKKLLLSDSGFYLCAVGRSGANVLTFGAGSRLTVL.

The chain carries TRBV4-1 and TRBJ1-4; maybe TRBD1 (5 bases). This CDR3 region has 15 residues. Germline CDR1 MGHRA, CDR2 YSYEKL. V shed 4 bases and J shed 3 bases, with 12 bases lying between them. For the CDR3, the DNA is TGCGCCAGCAGCCGGAGTCAGGGTGCTAATGAAAAACTGTTTTTT. Translation: CASSRSQGANEKLFF.

V usage is TRBV11-2 and J usage is TRBJ1-2, with D uncertain. This CDR3 is built from 14 residues. V shed 5 bases and J shed 4 bases, with 14 bases lying between them. Germline V lookup: CDR1 SGHAT, CDR2 FQNNGV. This CDR3 is CASSQPWQSYGYTF. The CDR3 DNA follows: TGTGCCAGCAGCCAACCCTGGCAGAGCTATGGCTACACCTTC.

V gene TRBV28 combines with J gene TRBJ1-2, with 7 bases matching TRBD1. The CDR3 has 15 residues. V was clipped by 6 bases and J by 4 bases; unmatched bases: 11. The germline gives CDR1 MDHEN, CDR2 SYDVKM. CDR3 DNA: TGTGCCAGCAGCCGGAAAAGGACAGGTTCCTATGGCTACACCTTC. Its translation is CASSRKRTGSYGYTF.

This chain uses TRBV11-2 with TRBJ2-1; D gene unclear. Trimming stripped 6 bases from V and 2 bases from J, with 14 bases between. The CDR3 covers 15 residues. Germline-derived CDR1 and CDR2 are SGHAT and FQNNGV. CDR3 region: CASSARPDPYNEQFF. The CDR3 DNA reads TGTGCCAGCAGTGCCCGTCCGGACCCCTACAATGAGCAGTTCTTC.

V and J are TRBV9 and TRBJ1-2; D is uncertain. The CDR3 runs 14 residues. Germline assignment: CDR1 SGDLS and CDR2 YYNGEE. Trimming left V 3 bases short and J 5 bases short, with 14 bases between. For the CDR3, the DNA is TGTGCCAGCAGCGCGACGATAATAGGTTATGGCTACACCTTC. Translating it yields CASSATIIGYGYTF. The complete variable domain, with remaining parts taken from reference TRBV9 and TRBJ1-2, reads DSGVTQTPKHLITATGQRVTLRCSPRSGDLSVYWYQQSLDQGLQFLIQYYNGEERAKGNILERFSAQQFPDLHSELNLSSLELGDSALYFCASSATIIGYGYTFGSGTRLTVV.

This chain connects TRBV5-1 to TRBJ1-1, with D possibly matching TRBD1 (5 bases). The CDR3 length is 15 residues. Trimming took 0 bases from V and 6 from J, leaving 15 bases between them. Germline CDR1 and CDR2: SGHRS and YFSETQ. The CDR3 DNA reads as TGCGCCAGCAGCTTGGGATTTGAGGGACTCGCTGAAGCTTTCTTT. Amino acids: CASSLGFEGLAEAFF.

The chain combines TRBV25-1 with TRBJ1-4; the D is unclear. This CDR3 is built from 14 residues. Germline CDR1 is MGHDK and CDR2 is SYGVNS. The ends were cut back, 8 bases at V and 7 bases at J, with 17 bases in the middle. CDR3 DNA sequence: TGTGCCAGCCCCCCGGGATCCAAGGCTGAAAAACTGTTTTTT. Encoded protein: CASPPGSKAEKLFF.

This rearrangement joins TRBV5-4 to TRBJ2-4, with TRBD2 identical over 7 bases. V shed 9 bases, J shed 0 bases, and the junction held 12 bases outside the gene matches. This CDR3 contains 16 residues. Germline V gives CDR1 SGHNT, CDR2 YYREEE (reference sequence). The CDR3 protein is CATTKGGSLAKNIQYF. In nucleotides, the CDR3 is TGTGCCACAACCAAGGGCGGGAGTCTAGCCAAAAACATTCAGTACTTC. Full variable domain (remainder filled in from reference TRBV5-4 and TRBJ2-4): ETGVTQSPTHLIKTRGQQVTLRCSSQSGHNTVSWYQQALGQGPQFIFQYYREEENGRGNFPPRFSGLQFPNYSSELNVNALELDDSALYLCATTKGGSLAKNIQYFGAGTRLSVL.

The chain combines TRBV2 with TRBJ2-7; D is uncertain. The germline V and J ends were trimmed by 3 bases and 6 bases, with 12 bases remaining between them. The CDR3 is made up of 13 amino acids. Germline V gene sequence: CDR1 SNHLY, CDR2 FYNNEI. CDR3 in amino acids: CASSDEEPSEQYF. The CDR3 DNA is TGTGCCAGCAGTGATGAGGAACCGTCCGAGCAGTACTTC.

The chain has TRBV9 and TRBJ2-1; TRBD2 agrees at 13 bases. V lost 2 bases, J lost 8 bases, and 1 base stayed unmatched. CDR3 length equals 14 residues. CDR1 and CDR2 (germline): SGDLS, YYNGEE. CDR3 sequence (DNA): TGTGCCAGCAGCGTCGGACTAGCGGGAGATGAGCAGTTCTTC. As protein: CASSVGLAGDEQFF.

In this sample, this clone turned up once. This chain connects TRBV5-8 to TRBJ2-7, with D perhaps given as TRBD1 or TRBD2 (5 bases each). CDR1 and CDR2 from the germline V gene are SGHTS and YDEGEE. The CDR3 totals 16 residues. The ends were cut back, 0 bases at V and 0 bases at J, with 13 bases in the middle. The CDR3 protein is CASSLGWGLSSYEQYF. The CDR3 nucleotides are TGTGCCAGCAGCTTGGGTTGGGGGTTGAGCTCCTACGAGCAGTACTTC.

The chain joins TRBV7-2 to TRBJ1-5, with 8 bases fitting TRBD1. Trimming at V came to 5 bases and at J to 5 bases, leaving 2 bases not matched to a gene. The CDR3 length is 13 residues. The germline V gene encodes CDR1 SGHTA and CDR2 FQGNSA. CDR3 nucleotides: TGTGCCAGCAGCATGGACAGGGATCAGCCCCAGCATTTT. This codes for CASSMDRDQPQHF.

In its sample, this clone was seen once. The V and J genes are TRBV5-1 and TRBJ2-2, with 13 bases identical to TRBD2. Trimming removed 0 bases from V and 4 bases from J; junction bases left unmatched: 3. The CDR3 spans 17 residues. In germline, CDR1 is SGHRS, CDR2 YFSETQ. CDR3 loop: CASSLVLAGGLTGELFF. As DNA, the CDR3 is TGCGCCAGCAGCTTGGTACTAGCGGGAGGGCTCACCGGGGAGCTGTTTTTT.

The V and J genes are TRBV9 and TRBJ2-1; D is perhaps TRBD2 (7 bases). V gave up 4 bases and J gave up 5 bases, with 16 bases separating them. The CDR3 sequence is 15 residues long. Germline values: CDR1 SGDLS, CDR2 YYNGEE. The CDR3 DNA reads TGTGCCAGCAGCCCCCAGGGGCTAGCGGACAATGAGCAGTTCTTC. Protein: CASSPQGLADNEQFF.

This chain uses TRBV27 with TRBJ2-7; 8 bases line up with TRBD1. The V and J ends lost 5 bases and 3 bases, in that order; junction bases with no gene match: 9. The CDR3 is 15 residues long. The germline CDR1 and CDR2 sequences are MNHEY and SMNVEV (reference sequence). The CDR3 sequence is CASSPDRGLIYEQYF. The CDR3 DNA sequence: TGTGCCAGCAGTCCAGACAGGGGTCTCATCTACGAGCAGTACTTC.

The chain recombines TRBV7-6 with TRBJ2-3; D possibly corresponds to TRBD1 (5 bases). Trimming removed 4 bases at V and 1 base at J, with 12 bases between. CDR3 size: 15 residues. Germline-derived CDR1 and CDR2 are SGHVS and FNYEAQ. The chain's CDR3 is CASSSRAEGTDTQYF. The CDR3 bases are TGTGCCAGCAGCTCCAGGGCCGAGGGCACAGATACGCAGTATTTT.

The chain has TRBV5-7 and TRBJ2-1; 7 bases fit TRBD1. TRBV5-7 is identified as an open reading frame with a role that is uncertain. Trimming cost V 2 bases and J 4 bases; bases outside gene matches: 3. This CDR3 has 14 residues. CDR3 region: CASSFGDRYNEQFF. CDR3 nucleotide sequence: TGTGCCAGCAGCTTCGGGGACAGATACAATGAGCAGTTCTTC.

This clone occurred once. The genes are TRBV29-1 and TRBJ1-2; TRBD1 aligns across 11 bases. In germline, CDR1 is SQVTM, CDR2 ANQGSEA. The CDR3 has 15 residues. The V segment lost 1 base and the J segment 4 bases; nucleotides outside the gene matches: 5. The CDR3 sequence: CSVEGDRGNIYGYTF. In nucleotides, the CDR3 is TGCAGCGTTGAAGGGGACAGGGGGAATATCTATGGCTACACCTTC.

The rearrangement links TRBV28 to TRBJ2-3; D is possibly TRBD1 or TRBD2 (5 bases each). Trimming cost V 10 bases and J 2 bases, with 10 bases left between them. Per the germline V gene, CDR1 is MDHEN and CDR2 is SYDVKM. This CDR3 is 12 amino acids long. This chain's CDR3 is CATGRNTDTQYF. CDR3 DNA sequence: TGTGCCACGGGACGGAACACAGATACGCAGTATTTT.